A single sample is the source of the 2 T cell receptor beta chains below, sequenced in a study of blood T cells in healthy people across ages. A second PCR, run for roughly 7 to 12 cycles, used a sample-barcoded 5' primer plus a J-beta primer mix. TCRdb re-analysed the 5' RACE reads in MiXCR, keeping a single row per CDR3 protein. The sample has about 720,000 distinct CDR3 sequences; 22% are singletons. Sequences were obtained from blood. Receptors originate from an older man in good health.

The chain couples TRBV10-3 to TRBJ2-5; D ambiguous. V lost 0 bases and J 3 bases, leaving 8 bases between the germline ends. The V gene's germline CDR1 is ENHRY and CDR2 SYGVKD. This CDR3 comprises 14 residues. The CDR3 region has the DNA TGTGCCATCAGTGAGTCGGGCCAGGAAGAGACCCAGTACTTC. Translation: CAISESGQEETQYF.

This clonotype was found a few times. The V call is TRBV3-1, the J call TRBJ1-4; D unresolved. The V gene's germline CDR1 is LGHDT and CDR2 YNNKEL (reference sequence). Trimming removed 4 bases from V and 6 bases from J, with 9 bases in between. There are 13 residues in the CDR3. The chain's CDR3 is CASSPTTDEKLFF. DNA of the CDR3: TGTGCCAGCAGCCCTACTACGGATGAAAAACTGTTTTTT. Full variable domain (missing parts from reference TRBV3-1 and TRBJ1-4): DTAVSQTPKYLVTQMGNDKSIKCEQNLGHDTMYWYKQDSKKFLKIMFSYNNKELIINETVPNRFSPKSPDKAHLNLHINSLELGDSAVYFCASSPTTDEKLFFGSGTQLSVL.